Listed below are T cell receptor beta chains from one sample, sequenced in a study of early T cells in non-severe SARS-CoV-2 infection. TCRdb ran MiXCR on the 5' RACE reads and lists one entry per CDR3 protein. The sample consists of approximately 70,000 distinct CDR3 sequences, around an eighth of them appearing once. The sequenced sample was whole blood, obtained at baseline. The receptors were sampled from an adult who was a healthcare worker with PCR-confirmed SARS-CoV-2 infection or an uninfected control (not recorded which). Each CDR3 is given with its conserved first and last residue. The D gene is left open where the match is weak. Size is omitted from some rows. Given values are once, few, many or a class for expanded clones.

v_gene	j_gene	d_gene	abundance	CDR3nt	CDR3aa
TRBV11-2	TRBJ2-3	NA	NA	TGTGCCAGCAGCTTCCAGCCGTGGGATACGCAGTATTTT	CASSFQPWDTQYF
TRBV27	TRBJ2-3	NA	many	TGTGCCACGGGGGTTCCTAGACGCACAGATACGCAGTATTTT	CATGVPRRTDTQYF
TRBV9	TRBJ2-7	TRBD1	NA	TGTGCCAGCAGCGCTACAAACAGGGGCGAGCAGTACTTC	CASSATNRGEQYF
TRBV11-3	TRBJ1-1	TRBD1	NA	TGTGCCAGCAGCTCGGGACAGGTTAACACTGAAGCTTTCTTT	CASSSGQVNTEAFF
TRBV7-9	TRBJ2-1	TRBD2	NA	TGTGCCAGCAGCCACCGACTAGCGGGGGGATACAATGAGCAGTTCTTC	CASSHRLAGGYNEQFF
TRBV5-5	TRBJ2-7	NA	few	TGTGCCAGCAGCTTGGGGAGTCATGGGTACGACCCCTACGAGCAGTACTTC	CASSLGSHGYDPYEQYF
TRBV11-2	TRBJ1-1	NA	NA	TGTGCCAGCAGCGCCATAGACAGGAACACTGAAGCTTTCTTT	CASSAIDRNTEAFF
TRBV11-2	TRBJ2-1	TRBD2	NA	TGTGCCAGCAGCTCCCGGACTAGCGGGTTGAGCTCCTACAATGAGCAGTTCTTC	CASSSRTSGLSSYNEQFF
TRBV28	TRBJ1-6	NA	NA	TGTGCCAGCACAAAAAATTCACCCCTCCACTTT	CASTKNSPLHF
TRBV11-2	TRBJ2-7	TRBD2	few	TGTGCCAGCAGCTTGTCTAGCGGGGACTACGAGCAGTACTTC	CASSLSSGDYEQYF
TRBV7-9	TRBJ1-1	NA	NA	TGTGCCAGCAGCTTAGGGGTGGTCGGCACTGAAGCTTTCTTT	CASSLGVVGTEAFF
TRBV28	TRBJ1-4	NA	few	TGTGCCAGCATGGGTCTTAATGAAAAACTGTTTTTT	CASMGLNEKLFF
TRBV7-9	TRBJ2-3	NA	NA	TGTGCCAGCAGCTTAGGGGTGCAAGAGCAGTATTTT	CASSLGVQEQYF
TRBV20-1	TRBJ2-3	TRBD2	many	TGCAGTGCCTCCCCTCCTGCGGGGGGTAGGGATACGCAGTATTTT	CSASPPAGGRDTQYF
TRBV4-2	TRBJ2-1	NA	few	TGTGCCAGCAGCCCCGGGGCTATCGACAATGAGCAGTTCTTC	CASSPGAIDNEQFF
TRBV4-3	TRBJ2-2	NA	NA	TGCGCCAGCAGCCAAGACTGGGGGCGGGGGCTGAACACCGGGGAGCTGTTTTTT	CASSQDWGRGLNTGELFF
TRBV7-6	TRBJ1-5	NA	NA	TGTGCCAGCAGCTTAGAAGTGACGCAGCCCCAGCATTTT	CASSLEVTQPQHF
TRBV12-5	TRBJ1-1	NA	NA	TGTGCTAGTGGTTTCGGGATGAACACTGAAGCTTTCTTT	CASGFGMNTEAFF
TRBV19	TRBJ2-6	NA	many	TGTGCCAGTAGTATGGGGCGCCGCTCTGGGGCCAACGTCCTGACTTTC	CASSMGRRSGANVLTF
TRBV5-1	TRBJ2-1	NA	few	TGCGCCAGCAGCGGGGGAGAGCGGTACAATGAGCAGTTCTTC	CASSGGERYNEQFF
TRBV5-6	TRBJ2-7	TRBD2	many	TGTGCCAGCAGCTTAAGCGGGGGGGTCTACGAGCAGTACTTC	CASSLSGGVYEQYF
TRBV7-9	TRBJ2-7	NA	NA	TGTGCCATGGCCCGGGACAACTCCTACGAGCAGTACTTC	CAMARDNSYEQYF
TRBV5-4	TRBJ2-3	TRBD2	few	TGTGCCAGTAATGCGGGACTAGCGGAAAGCACAGATACGCAGTATTTT	CASNAGLAESTDTQYF
TRBV20-1	TRBJ2-2	NA	NA	TGCAGTGCCGGGGGCCAATTGAACACCGGGGAGCCGTTTTTT	CSAGGQLNTGEPFF
TRBV5-6	TRBJ2-5	NA	NA	TGTGCCAGCAGCCAGGATCAAGAGACCCAGTACTTC	CASSQDQETQYF
TRBV7-8	TRBJ2-1	TRBD1	NA	TGTGCCAGCAGCTCGGCGAAGGGGCCAGGGGGCCACAATGAGCAGTTCTTC	CASSSAKGPGGHNEQFF
TRBV19	TRBJ2-5	TRBD1	NA	TGTGCCAGTAGTCCGACAGGGAACCCCCAAGAGACCCAGTACTTC	CASSPTGNPQETQYF
TRBV7-9	TRBJ1-1	NA	many	TGTGCCAGCAGCTTACCCGGCCCAGCTTTCTTT	CASSLPGPAFF
TRBV10-2	TRBJ2-7	TRBD2	NA	TGCGCCAGCAGATTTCAGCGGGATAGTGGGAACGAGCAGTACTTC	CASRFQRDSGNEQYF
TRBV29-1	TRBJ2-7	TRBD1	NA	TGCAGCGCCGCTGAGACAGGGGGCTACGAGCAGTACTTC	CSAAETGGYEQYF
TRBV12-3/TRBV12-4	TRBJ2-3	NA	many	TGTGCCAGCAGTCAACCCGGTTCTAGGGCGGATACGCAGTATTTT	CASSQPGSRADTQYF
TRBV10-3	TRBJ2-5	TRBD1	few	TGTGCCATCAGCGAAACCCCAGGGGGCGGTGGGCAAGAGACCCAGTACTTC	CAISETPGGGGQETQYF
TRBV16	TRBJ1-5	NA	few	TGTGCCAGCAGCCAATCAGGAGGGGTCAATCAGCCCCAGCATTTT	CASSQSGGVNQPQHF
TRBV27	TRBJ2-7	NA	few	TGTGCCAGCAGTCGCTCCGGGTCCACCTACGAGCAGTACTTC	CASSRSGSTYEQYF
TRBV11-2	TRBJ2-5	TRBD1	few	TGTGCCAGCAGCTCCGGCAGGGGGCAGACCCAGTACTTC	CASSSGRGQTQYF
TRBV9	TRBJ2-3	NA	many	TGTGCCAGCAGCTCCCCCACAGGAGTTGACACAGATACGCAGTATTTT	CASSSPTGVDTDTQYF
TRBV7-6	TRBJ2-1	TRBD1	NA	TGTGCCAGCAGTTTAGCACAAGGACAGGGGGCAGGGCCCTACAATGAGCAGTTCTTC	CASSLAQGQGAGPYNEQFF
TRBV2	TRBJ2-1	TRBD2	NA	TGTGCCAGCAGTTCCGGACTAGCGGGGGGCCCCGCGGTTGATGAGCAGTTCTTC	CASSSGLAGGPAVDEQFF
TRBV6-2/TRBV6-3	TRBJ2-3	TRBD2	NA	TGTGCCAGCAGTTACTCACCGACTGCGGGGGGGCGAGATACGCAGTATTTT	CASSYSPTAGGRDTQYF
TRBV6-2/TRBV6-3	TRBJ2-3	NA	NA	TGTGCCAGCAGTCCGGGACTCCGCACAGATACGCAGTATTTT	CASSPGLRTDTQYF
TRBV6-6	TRBJ2-2	NA	many	TGTGCCAGCAGTTACCCCCTGAATCCGCAAGACACGAACACCGGGGAGCTGTTTTTT	CASSYPLNPQDTNTGELFF
TRBV4-2	TRBJ2-1	TRBD2	many	TGTGCCAGCAGCCAAGGGACTAGCGACTACAATGAGCAGTTCTTC	CASSQGTSDYNEQFF
TRBV20-1	TRBJ1-6	NA	NA	TGCAGTGCTAGAGATCGCAGCAACTCCTATAATTCACCCCTCCACTTT	CSARDRSNSYNSPLHF
TRBV28	TRBJ1-2	NA	many	TGTGCCAGCAGTTTAGGGCAGGATAACTATGGCTACACCTTC	CASSLGQDNYGYTF
TRBV24-1	TRBJ1-1	NA	many	TGTGCCACCATGTCGGGGCCCCGGGCTTTCTTT	CATMSGPRAFF
TRBV5-5	TRBJ2-5	NA	few	TGTGCCAGCAGCCTAGGGGGAGGGGCGCGGGAGACCCAGTACTTC	CASSLGGGARETQYF